Listed below are T cell receptor beta chains from one sample, sequenced in a study of molecular identifiers for immune sequencing clone quantification. MiXCR, applied by TCRdb to the PCR reads, yields one record per CDR3 protein. The sample carries 250,000 to 350,000 distinct CDR3 sequences, about a fifth recorded once. The specimen was naive CD8+ T cells from blood, with Jurkat cell RNA spiked in. All receptors come from a human donor in good health. Some libraries in this study had Jurkat cell RNA spiked in. The CDR3 runs from the conserved cysteine through the conserved F or W. Each record gives: CDR3 length, D gene, clone size, V gene, J gene, CDR3 protein, CDR3 DNA. A D gene is named only where the DNA matches it firmly. Clone size is shown for a subset of rows, as once, few, many or a class of expanded clone.

15	TRBD2	many	TRBV27	TRBJ2-3	CASSPRTSAPDTQYF	TGTGCCAGCAGTCCCCGGACTAGCGCTCCAGATACGCAGTATTTT
14	-	many	TRBV24-1	TRBJ1-1	CATSDHGGGTEAFF	TGTGCCACCAGTGACCACGGAGGGGGCACTGAAGCTTTCTTT
16	TRBD2	many	TRBV29-1	TRBJ2-3	CSVDPTSGSQGGTQYF	TGCAGCGTTGACCCGACTAGCGGGAGTCAGGGGGGTACGCAGTATTTT
16	-	-	TRBV4-3	TRBJ2-1	CASSQEAESSYNEQSF	TGCGCCAGCAGCCAAGAAGCGGAGTCTTCCTACAATGAGCAGTCCTTC
13	-	few	TRBV6-5	TRBJ1-1	CASSYGIYTEAFF	TGTGCCAGCAGTTACGGGATCTACACTGAAGCTTTCTTT
17	TRBD1	many	TRBV6-2/TRBV6-3	TRBJ1-1	CASRGAGQGAGNTEAFF	TGTGCCAGCAGAGGAGCGGGACAGGGAGCGGGTAACACTGAAGCTTTCTTT
17	-	many	TRBV10-2	TRBJ2-6	CASIPPPNAGGANVLTF	TGCGCCAGCATTCCTCCGCCGAACGCAGGTGGGGCCAACGTCCTGACTTTC
15	TRBD2	many	TRBV6-6	TRBJ2-3	CASSDRRGGTDTQYF	TGTGCCAGCAGCGACAGGCGGGGGGGCACAGATACGCAGTATTTT
13	-	many	TRBV29-1	TRBJ2-5	CSHARDLQETQYF	TGCAGCCACGCCCGGGACTTACAAGAGACCCAGTACTTC
17	TRBD1	many	TRBV20-1	TRBJ1-5	CSARDQGSGGGNQPQHF	TGCAGTGCTAGAGATCAAGGTTCAGGGGGGGGTAATCAGCCCCAGCATTTT
15	-	many	TRBV9	TRBJ2-5	CASSVVAGSKETQYF	TGTGCCAGCAGCGTAGTGGCAGGTTCTAAAGAGACCCAGTACTTC
15	TRBD1	few	TRBV5-1	TRBJ2-7	CASRSDRGLYYEQYF	TGCGCCAGCAGATCCGACAGGGGTTTATACTACGAGCAGTACTTC
13	-	many	TRBV19	TRBJ2-7	CASSIGFSYEQYF	TGTGCCAGTAGTATTGGGTTCTCCTACGAGCAGTACTTC
13	-	many	TRBV6-2/TRBV6-3	TRBJ2-7	CASSDRPPYEQYF	TGTGCCAGCAGCGACAGGCCGCCCTACGAGCAGTACTTC
14	TRBD1	many	TRBV6-5	TRBJ2-7	CASRPDRGWYEQYF	TGTGCCAGCAGGCCAGACAGGGGGTGGTACGAGCAGTACTTC
16	TRBD2	-	TRBV4-2	TRBJ2-3	CASSQDYGGGTDTQYF	TGTGCCAGCAGCCAAGATTACGGGGGGGGGACAGATACGCAGTATTTT
14	-	many	TRBV7-9	TRBJ2-3	CASSFSGITDTQYF	TGTGCCAGCAGCTTTTCCGGGATCACAGATACGCAGTATTTT
14	-	-	TRBV7-2	TRBJ2-7	CASSWAGGAYEQYF	TGTGCCAGCAGCTGGGCGGGCGGGGCCTACGAGCAGTACTTC
13	-	many	TRBV27	TRBJ1-1	CASRGLGPTEAFF	TGTGCCAGCAGGGGGCTCGGGCCCACTGAAGCTTTCTTT
11	-	many	TRBV7-9	TRBJ1-1	CCSGARTEAFF	TGTTGTTCGGGGGCAAGAACTGAAGCTTTCTTT
14	-	many	TRBV6-2/TRBV6-3	TRBJ1-5	CASSYVGGNQPQHF	TGTGCCAGCAGTTACGTGGGGGGCAATCAGCCCCAGCATTTT
14	TRBD1	many	TRBV12-3/TRBV12-4	TRBJ2-7	CASSVGQGSTEQYF	TGTGCCAGCAGTGTGGGACAGGGAAGTACCGAGCAGTACTTC
16	-	many	TRBV7-9	TRBJ1-1	CASSPGSGPGATEAFF	TGTGCCAGCAGCCCCGGGTCGGGACCAGGGGCCACTGAAGCTTTCTTT
15	-	many	TRBV21-1	TRBJ2-1	CASSTYRGHPKLQFF	TGTGCCAGCAGCACCTATCGGGGCCACCCGAAGTTGCAGTTCTTC
18	TRBD2	-	TRBV4-3	TRBJ2-6	CASSSGLAGGSGANVLTF	TGCGCCAGCAGCTCCGGACTAGCGGGGGGTAGTGGGGCCAACGTCCTGACTTTC
14	-	many	TRBV6-5	TRBJ2-5	CASTGRGFQETQYF	TGTGCCAGCACGGGCAGGGGATTCCAAGAGACCCAGTACTTC
15	-	few	TRBV10-2	TRBJ2-3	CASSESSLTTDTQYF	TGCGCCAGCAGTGAGTCGTCGTTAACCACAGATACGCAGTATTTT
15	-	many	TRBV7-6	TRBJ2-3	CASSESRTATDTQYF	TGTGCCAGCAGCGAATCGCGGACAGCCACAGATACGCAGTATTTT
13	TRBD1	many	TRBV7-9	TRBJ1-1	CASTWTGLPEAFF	TGTGCCAGCACCTGGACAGGGCTCCCTGAAGCTTTCTTT
14	TRBD2	many	TRBV14	TRBJ2-5	CASSLIAGVETQYF	TGTGCCAGCAGCCTTATCGCGGGGGTCGAGACCCAGTACTTC
14	TRBD2	few	TRBV9	TRBJ2-5	CASSDRLARETQYF	TGTGCCAGCAGCGACAGACTAGCACGGGAGACCCAGTACTTC
14	-	-	TRBV5-6	TRBJ2-7	CASSRDRLPLEQYF	TGTGCCAGCAGCCGGGACCGATTACCTCTCGAGCAGTACTTC
13	TRBD2	few	TRBV12-3/TRBV12-4	TRBJ2-1	CASSPSGTSGTKF	TGTGCCAGCAGTCCTTCCGGGACTAGCGGGACGAAATTC
13	TRBD2	many	TRBV27	TRBJ2-7	CARISGTAYEQYF	TGTGCCAGGATTAGCGGGACTGCCTACGAGCAGTACTTC
17	-	-	TRBV11-2	TRBJ2-3	CASSLRRTGSSTDTQYF	TGTGCCAGCAGCTTACGAAGGACGGGATCTAGCACAGATACGCAGTATTTT
13	TRBD1	many	TRBV30	TRBJ2-7	CAWSQGGPYEQYF	TGTGCCTGGAGTCAAGGGGGCCCCTACGAGCAGTACTTC
16	TRBD2	many	TRBV13	TRBJ2-1	CASSSISGPAHNEQFF	TGTGCCAGCAGCTCTATTAGCGGGCCTGCTCACAATGAGCAGTTCTTC
16	-	-	TRBV7-2	TRBJ2-3	CASSLAHGGYTDTQYF	TGTGCCAGCAGCTTAGCTCATGGCGGGTACACAGATACGCAGTATTTT
15	TRBD2	few	TRBV12-3/TRBV12-4	TRBJ2-2	CASSAGLANTGELFF	TGTGCCAGCAGTGCGGGACTAGCGAACACCGGGGAGCTGTTTTTT